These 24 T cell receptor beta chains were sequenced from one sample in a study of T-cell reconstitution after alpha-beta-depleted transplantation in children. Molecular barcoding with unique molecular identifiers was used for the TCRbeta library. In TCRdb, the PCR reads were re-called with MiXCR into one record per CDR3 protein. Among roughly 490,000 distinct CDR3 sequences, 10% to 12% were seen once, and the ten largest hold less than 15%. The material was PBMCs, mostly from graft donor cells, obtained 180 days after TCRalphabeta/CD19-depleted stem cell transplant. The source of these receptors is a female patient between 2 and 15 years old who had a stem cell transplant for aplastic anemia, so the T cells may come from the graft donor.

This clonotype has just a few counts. The chain's CDR3 is CASSKGQGNSPLHF. DNA for the CDR3: TGTGCCAGCAGCAAGGGACAGGGAAATTCACCCCTCCACTTT. The rearrangement joins TRBV21-1 to TRBJ1-6; TRBD1, the D gene given by the table, was not confirmed from the DNA. TRBV21-1 is designated a pseudogene. CDR3 length equals 14 residues.

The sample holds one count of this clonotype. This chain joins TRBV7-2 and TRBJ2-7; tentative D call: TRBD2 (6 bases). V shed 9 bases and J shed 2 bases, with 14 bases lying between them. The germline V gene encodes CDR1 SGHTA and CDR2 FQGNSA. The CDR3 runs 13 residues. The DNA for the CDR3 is TGTGCCAGGAGCCGGGGCGGGACCTACGAGCAGTACTTC. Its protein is CARSRGGTYEQYF. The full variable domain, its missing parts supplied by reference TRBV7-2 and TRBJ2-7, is GAGVSQSPSNKVTEKGKDVELRCDPISGHTALYWYRQSLGQGLEFLIYFQGNSAPDKSGLPSDRFSAERTGGSVSTLTIQRTQQEDSAVYLCARSRGGTYEQYFGPGTRLTVT.

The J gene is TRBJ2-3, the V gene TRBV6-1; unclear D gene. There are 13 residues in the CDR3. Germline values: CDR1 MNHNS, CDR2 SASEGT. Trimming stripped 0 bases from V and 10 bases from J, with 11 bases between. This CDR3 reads CASSEADLFAQYF. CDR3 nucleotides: TGTGCCAGCAGTGAAGCAGACCTTTTCGCGCAGTATTTT.

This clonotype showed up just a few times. The CDR3 nucleotides are TGTGCCAGCGCCCCAGCCCCTAGCGGGAGGGCCAAGGGGCAGACCCAGTACTTC. This gives the protein CASAPAPSGRAKGQTQYF. This rearrangement joins TRBV11-2 to TRBJ2-5; 12 bases fit TRBD2. There are 18 residues in the CDR3. Germline loops: CDR1 SGHAT, CDR2 FQNNGV. Germline trimming cut 8 bases from V and 6 bases from J; bases unmatched to any gene: 19.

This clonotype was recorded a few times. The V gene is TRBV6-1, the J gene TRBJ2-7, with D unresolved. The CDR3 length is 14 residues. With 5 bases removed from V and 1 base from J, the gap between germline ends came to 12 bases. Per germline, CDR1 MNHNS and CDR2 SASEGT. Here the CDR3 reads CASSPFGVSYEQYF. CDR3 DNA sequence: TGTGCCAGCAGTCCCTTTGGTGTGTCCTACGAGCAGTACTTC.

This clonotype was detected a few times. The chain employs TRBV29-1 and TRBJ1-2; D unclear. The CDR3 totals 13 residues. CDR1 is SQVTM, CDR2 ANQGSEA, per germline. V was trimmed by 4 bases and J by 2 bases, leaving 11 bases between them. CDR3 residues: CSVAPRRNYGYTF. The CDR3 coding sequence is TGCAGCGTTGCACCCAGGAGAAACTATGGCTACACCTTC.

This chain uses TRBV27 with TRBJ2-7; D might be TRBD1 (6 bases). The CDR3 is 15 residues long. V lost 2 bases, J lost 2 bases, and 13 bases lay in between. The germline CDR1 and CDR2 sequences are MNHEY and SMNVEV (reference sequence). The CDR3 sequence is CASSLRDQGPYEQYF. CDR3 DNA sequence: TGTGCCAGCAGTTTACGGGACCAGGGGCCCTACGAGCAGTACTTC.

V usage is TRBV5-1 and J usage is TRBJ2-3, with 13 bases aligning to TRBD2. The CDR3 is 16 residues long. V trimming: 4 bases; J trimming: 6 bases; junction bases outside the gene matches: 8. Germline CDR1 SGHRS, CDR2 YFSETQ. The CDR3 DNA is TGCGCCAGCAGCATACGACTAGCGGGAGGTTCCGATACGCAGTATTTT. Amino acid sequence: CASSIRLAGGSDTQYF.

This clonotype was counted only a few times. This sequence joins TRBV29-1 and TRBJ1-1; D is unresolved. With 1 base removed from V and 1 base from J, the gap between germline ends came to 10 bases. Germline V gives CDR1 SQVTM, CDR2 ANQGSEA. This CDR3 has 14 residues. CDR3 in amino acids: CSVEVMDGNTEAFF. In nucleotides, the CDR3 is TGCAGCGTTGAAGTAATGGATGGGAACACTGAAGCTTTCTTT.

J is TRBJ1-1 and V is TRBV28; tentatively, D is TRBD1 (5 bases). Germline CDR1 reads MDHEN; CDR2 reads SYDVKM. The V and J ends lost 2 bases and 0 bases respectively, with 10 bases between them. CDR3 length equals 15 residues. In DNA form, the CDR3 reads TGTGCCAGCAGTTTAGGGGGGAGGGTGAACACTGAAGCTTTCTTT. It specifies CASSLGGRVNTEAFF.

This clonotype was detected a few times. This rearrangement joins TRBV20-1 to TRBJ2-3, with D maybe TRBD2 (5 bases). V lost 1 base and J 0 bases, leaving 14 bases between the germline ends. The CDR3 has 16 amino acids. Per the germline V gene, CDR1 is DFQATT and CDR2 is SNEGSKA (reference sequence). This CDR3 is CSARASFWTSTDTQYF. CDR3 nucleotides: TGCAGTGCTAGAGCGAGTTTTTGGACTAGCACAGATACGCAGTATTTT.

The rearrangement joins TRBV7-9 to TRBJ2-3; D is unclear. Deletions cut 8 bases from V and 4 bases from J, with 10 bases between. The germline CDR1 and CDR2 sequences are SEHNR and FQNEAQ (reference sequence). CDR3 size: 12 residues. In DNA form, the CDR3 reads TGTGCCAGCTATAGTCTCCCAGATACGCAGTATTTT. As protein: CASYSLPDTQYF. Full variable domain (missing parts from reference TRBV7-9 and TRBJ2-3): DTGVSQNPRHKITKRGQNVTFRCDPISEHNRLYWYRQTLGQGPEFLTYFQNEAQLEKSRLLSDRFSAERPKGSFSTLEIQRTEQGDSAMYLCASYSLPDTQYFGPGTRLTVL.

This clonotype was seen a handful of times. CDR3 sequence reads: CASSHDTTDTDTQYF. The CDR3 DNA reads as TGCGCCAGCAGCCATGATACGACTGACACAGATACGCAGTATTTT. This chain uses TRBV4-3 with TRBJ2-3; D is ambiguous. CDR1 is LGHNA and CDR2 is YSLEER in the germline V gene. V lost 3 bases, J lost 2 bases, and 12 bases lay in between. CDR3 length equals 15 residues.

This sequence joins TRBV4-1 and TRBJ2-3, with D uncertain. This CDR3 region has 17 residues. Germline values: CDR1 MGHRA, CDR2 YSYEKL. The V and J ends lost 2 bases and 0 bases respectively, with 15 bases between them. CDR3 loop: CASSQIVIGPSTDTQYF. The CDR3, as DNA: TGCGCCAGCAGCCAAATTGTGATCGGGCCTAGCACAGATACGCAGTATTTT.

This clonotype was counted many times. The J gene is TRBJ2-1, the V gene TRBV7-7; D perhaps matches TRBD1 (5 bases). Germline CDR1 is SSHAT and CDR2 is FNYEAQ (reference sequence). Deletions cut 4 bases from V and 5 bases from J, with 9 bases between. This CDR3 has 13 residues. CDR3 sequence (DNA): TGTGCCAGCAGCTCGGACACCCACAATGAGCAGTTCTTC. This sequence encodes CASSSDTHNEQFF.

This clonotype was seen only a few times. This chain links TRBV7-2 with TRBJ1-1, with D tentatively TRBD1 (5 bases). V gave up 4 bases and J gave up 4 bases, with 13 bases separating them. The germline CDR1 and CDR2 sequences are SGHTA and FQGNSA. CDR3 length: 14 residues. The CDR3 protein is CASSSSPRVTEAFF. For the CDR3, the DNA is TGTGCCAGCAGCTCATCGCCCAGGGTCACTGAAGCTTTCTTT.

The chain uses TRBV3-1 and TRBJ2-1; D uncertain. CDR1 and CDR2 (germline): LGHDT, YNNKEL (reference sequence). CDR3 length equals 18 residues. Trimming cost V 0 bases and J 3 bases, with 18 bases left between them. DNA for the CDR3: TGTGCCAGCAGCCAAGATAGCCACGTACAGACAATCTACAATGAGCAGTTCTTC. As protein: CASSQDSHVQTIYNEQFF.

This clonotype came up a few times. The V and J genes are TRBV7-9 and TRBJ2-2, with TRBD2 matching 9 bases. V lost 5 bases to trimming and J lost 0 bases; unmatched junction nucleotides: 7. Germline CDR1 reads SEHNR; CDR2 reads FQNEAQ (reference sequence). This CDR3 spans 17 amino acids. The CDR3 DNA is TGTGCCAGCAGCCCGGGACTAGCAGTTTCGAACACCGGGGAGCTGTTTTTT. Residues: CASSPGLAVSNTGELFF.

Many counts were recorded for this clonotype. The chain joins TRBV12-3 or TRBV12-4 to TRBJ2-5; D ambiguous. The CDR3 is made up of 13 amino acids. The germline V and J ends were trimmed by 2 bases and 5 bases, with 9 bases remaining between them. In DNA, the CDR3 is TGTGCCAGCAGTTTATATGGTGGGGAGACCCAGTACTTC. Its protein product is CASSLYGGETQYF.

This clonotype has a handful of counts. CDR3 in amino acids: CASSPRVSSYEQYF. The CDR3 nucleotides are TGTGCCAGCAGCCCCCGAGTGAGCTCCTACGAGCAGTACTTC. The gene calls are TRBV7-6 and TRBJ2-7; D unclear. V was cut by 5 bases and J by 0 bases, with 11 bases left in between. Germline CDR1 and CDR2: SGHVS and FNYEAQ. The CDR3 is 14 residues long. The entire variable domain, with the rest obtained from reference TRBV7-6 and TRBJ2-7, is as follows: GAGVSQSPRYKVTKRGQDVALRCDPISGHVSLYWYRQALGQGPEFLTYFNYEAQQDKSGLPNDRFSAERPEGSISTLTIQRTEQRDSAMYRCASSPRVSSYEQYFGPGTRLTVT.

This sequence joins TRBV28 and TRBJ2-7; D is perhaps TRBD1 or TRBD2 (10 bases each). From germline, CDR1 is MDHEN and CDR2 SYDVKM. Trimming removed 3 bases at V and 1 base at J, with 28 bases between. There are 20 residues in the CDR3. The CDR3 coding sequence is TGTGCCAGCAGTTTGCCGACAGGGGGCCCTAGCGGGAGAGCTTCCTACGAGCAGTACTTC. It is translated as CASSLPTGGPSGRASYEQYF.

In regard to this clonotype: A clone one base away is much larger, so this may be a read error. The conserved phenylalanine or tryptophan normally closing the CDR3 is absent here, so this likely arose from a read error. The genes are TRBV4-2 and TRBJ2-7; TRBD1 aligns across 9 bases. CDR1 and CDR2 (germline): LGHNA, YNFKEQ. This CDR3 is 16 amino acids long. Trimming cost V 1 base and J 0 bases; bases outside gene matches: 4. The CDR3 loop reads CASSQAGDRDSYEQYL. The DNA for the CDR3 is TGTGCCAGCAGCCAAGCCGGGGACAGGGACTCCTACGAGCAGTACCTC.

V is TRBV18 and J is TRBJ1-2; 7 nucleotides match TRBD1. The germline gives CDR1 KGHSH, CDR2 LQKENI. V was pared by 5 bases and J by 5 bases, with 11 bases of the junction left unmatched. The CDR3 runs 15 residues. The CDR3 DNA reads TGTGCCAGCTCATCGGACAGGAATAAGCTTTATGGCTACACCTTC. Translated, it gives CASSSDRNKLYGYTF. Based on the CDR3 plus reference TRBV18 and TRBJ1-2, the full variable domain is NAGVMQNPRHLVRRRGQEARLRCSPMKGHSHVYWYRQLPEEGLKFMVYLQKENIIDESGMPKERFSAEFPKEGPSILRIQQVVRGDSAAYFCASSSDRNKLYGYTFGSGTRLTVV.

In DNA, the CDR3 is TGTGCCAGCAGACCCGGTGGGGGGGACTACGAGCAGTACTTC. This codes for CASRPGGGDYEQYF. The chain couples TRBV28 to TRBJ2-7; 7 bases are a match to TRBD2. This CDR3 comprises 14 residues. The ends lost 6 bases at V and 3 bases at J; junction bases unmatched: 8. CDR1 is MDHEN, CDR2 SYDVKM, per germline.